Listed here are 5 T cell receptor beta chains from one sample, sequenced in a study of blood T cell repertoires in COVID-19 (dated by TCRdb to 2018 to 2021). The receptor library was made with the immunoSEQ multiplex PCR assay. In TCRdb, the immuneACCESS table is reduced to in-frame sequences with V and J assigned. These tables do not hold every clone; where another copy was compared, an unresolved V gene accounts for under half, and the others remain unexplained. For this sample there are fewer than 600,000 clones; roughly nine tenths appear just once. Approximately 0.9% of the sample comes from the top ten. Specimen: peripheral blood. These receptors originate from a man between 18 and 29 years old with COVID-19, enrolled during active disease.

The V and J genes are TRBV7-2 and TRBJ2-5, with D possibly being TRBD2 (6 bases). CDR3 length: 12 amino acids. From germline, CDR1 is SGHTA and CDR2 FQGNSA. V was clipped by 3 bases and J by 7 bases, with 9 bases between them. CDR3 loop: CASSFQEGTQYF. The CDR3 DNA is TGTGCCAGCAGCTTCCAGGAGGGGACCCAGTACTTC.

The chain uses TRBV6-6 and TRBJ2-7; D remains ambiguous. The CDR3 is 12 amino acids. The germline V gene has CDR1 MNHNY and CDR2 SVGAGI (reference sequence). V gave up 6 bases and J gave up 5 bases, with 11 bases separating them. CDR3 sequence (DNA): TGTGCCAGCAGCTCCACAAACCACGAGCAGTACTTC. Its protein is CASSSTNHEQYF.

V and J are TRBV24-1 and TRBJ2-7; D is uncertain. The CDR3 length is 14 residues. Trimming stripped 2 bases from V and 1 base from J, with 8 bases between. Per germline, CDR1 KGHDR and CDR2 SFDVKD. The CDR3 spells CATSDSSLSYEQYF. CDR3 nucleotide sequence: TGTGCCACCAGTGATTCTAGTCTGTCCTACGAGCAGTACTTC.

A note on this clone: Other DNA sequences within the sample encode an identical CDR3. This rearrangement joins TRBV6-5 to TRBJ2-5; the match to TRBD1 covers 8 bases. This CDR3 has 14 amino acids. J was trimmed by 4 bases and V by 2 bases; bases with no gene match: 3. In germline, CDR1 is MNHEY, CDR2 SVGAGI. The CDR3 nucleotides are TGTGCCAGCAGTTACAGAACAGGGGGAGAGACCCAGTACTTC. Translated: CASSYRTGGETQYF.

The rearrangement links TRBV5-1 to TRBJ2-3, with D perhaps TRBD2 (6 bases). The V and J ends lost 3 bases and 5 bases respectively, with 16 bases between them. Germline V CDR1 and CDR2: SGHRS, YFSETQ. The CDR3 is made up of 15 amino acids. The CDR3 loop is CASSSTAGMKDTQYF. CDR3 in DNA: TGCGCCAGCAGCTCTACGGCGGGGATGAAAGATACGCAGTATTTT.